Each of the 23 T cell receptor beta chains below was sequenced from the same sample in a study of blood T cell repertoires in COVID-19. Some clones are missing from TCRdb's copy, which holds only in-frame ones; the method was immunoSEQ multiplex PCR. The sample yields more than 95,000 clones, over 75% seen once. Sequences were obtained from peripheral blood. The origin of the receptors is a human donor in a cohort sampled during active or convalescent COVID-19.

The chain joins TRBV5-4 to TRBJ1-1; perhaps TRBD1 as D (6 bases). V was clipped by 4 bases and J by 1 base, with 26 bases between them. The germline gives CDR1 SGHNT, CDR2 YYREEE (reference sequence). This CDR3 is built from 19 residues. CDR3 loop: CASSPPGGGRGNPNTEAFF. The CDR3, as DNA: TGTGCCAGCAGCCCTCCCGGAGGGGGGAGGGGGAACCCGAACACTGAAGCTTTCTTT.

J is TRBJ1-1 and V is TRBV2; 10 bases align to TRBD1. Germline CDR1 is SNHLY and CDR2 is FYNNEI. Losses at the gene ends were 5 bases for V and 10 bases for J; bases not matched to a gene: 7. CDR3 size: 13 residues. The CDR3 is CASSPPGDRGAFF. CDR3 DNA: TGTGCCAGCAGTCCCCCGGGGGACAGGGGAGCTTTCTTT.

This CDR3 is CASSLKASVGDNGYTF. CDR3 in DNA: TGTGCCAGCAGCTTAAAGGCTTCGGTTGGGGACAATGGCTACACCTTC. The chain joins TRBV11-3 to TRBJ1-2; TRBD1 is a possible D gene (6 bases). Germline V gene sequence: CDR1 SGHNT, CDR2 YENEEA. Trimming pared 2 bases from V and 6 bases from J, leaving 19 bases between. The CDR3 is 16 amino acids.

This rearrangement joins TRBV11-2 to TRBJ2-7; D call uncertain. V shed 0 bases and J shed 1 base, with 10 bases lying between them. The CDR3 is 15 amino acids. The V gene's germline CDR1 is SGHAT and CDR2 FQNNGV. CDR3 residues: CASSLEVGVSYEQYF. CDR3 DNA: TGTGCCAGCAGCTTAGAAGTGGGCGTGTCCTACGAGCAGTACTTC.

V is TRBV14 and J is TRBJ1-1; tentatively, D is TRBD1 (6 bases). Germline lookup yields CDR1 SGHDN and CDR2 FVKESK. V dropped 6 bases and J dropped 2 bases, with 10 bases sitting between them. This CDR3 is 13 amino acids long. The CDR3 DNA sequence: TGTGCCAGCAGTTCGACAGGCAACACTGAAGCTTTCTTT. Its translation is CASSSTGNTEAFF.

The chain joins TRBV5-6 to TRBJ2-1; 9 bases align to TRBD1. CDR3 length equals 17 residues. Germline V gene sequence: CDR1 SGHDT, CDR2 YYEEEE. The ends lost 3 bases at V and 4 bases at J; junction bases unmatched: 11. The CDR3 region has the DNA TGTGCCAGCAGCTCCGGGACAGGGAGAGGGGGTTACAATGAGCAGTTCTTC. Encoded protein: CASSSGTGRGGYNEQFF.

The J gene is TRBJ1-4, the V gene TRBV2; possible D gene TRBD1, 6 bases. Germline CDR1 reads SNHLY; CDR2 reads FYNNEI. The V and J ends lost 6 bases and 0 bases respectively, with 11 bases between them. The CDR3 is made up of 15 amino acids. The CDR3 reads CASRDAGATNEKLFF. In DNA form, the CDR3 reads TGTGCCAGCAGGGACGCAGGGGCAACTAATGAAAAACTGTTTTTT.

This rearrangement joins TRBV4-2 to TRBJ2-1; the match to TRBD1 covers 8 bases. This CDR3 comprises 16 residues. V lost 0 bases, J lost 8 bases, and 9 bases stayed unmatched. Germline V gene lookup returns CDR1 LGHNA and CDR2 YNFKEQ. The CDR3 DNA follows: TGTGCCAGCAGCCAAGAGGGGGGACAGGCAGGGGATGAGCAGTTCTTC. Its protein product is CASSQEGGQAGDEQFF.

J is TRBJ1-5 and V is TRBV10-3; 9 bases match TRBD1. V trimming: 3 bases; J trimming: 1 base; junction bases outside the gene matches: 7. Germline assignment: CDR1 ENHRY and CDR2 SYGVKD. The CDR3 contains 17 residues. CDR3 region: CAISEHRTGASNQPQHF. The CDR3 DNA reads as TGTGCCATCAGTGAACACCGGACAGGGGCAAGCAATCAGCCCCAGCATTTT.

This clone has just a few counts. V and J are TRBV18 and TRBJ2-3; D is possibly TRBD2 (6 bases). Germline V gives CDR1 KGHSH, CDR2 LQKENI. The V gene lost 5 bases and the J gene lost 2 bases, with 20 bases spanning the gap. The CDR3 has 17 residues. The CDR3: CASSSPGLGPITDTQYF. The CDR3 coding sequence is TGTGCCAGCTCATCTCCGGGACTGGGCCCGATCACAGATACGCAGTATTTT.

In its sample, this clone was seen a few times. This chain joins TRBV5-1 and TRBJ1-6; TRBD1 matches 12 bases. The CDR3 is 15 amino acids. V shed 0 bases, J shed 10 bases, and the junction held 2 bases outside the gene matches. Germline V CDR1 and CDR2: SGHRS, YFSETQ. CDR3 DNA sequence: TGCGCCAGCAGCTTGGCCGGGACAGGGGGCTCACCCCTCCACTTT. As protein: CASSLAGTGGSPLHF.

The J gene is TRBJ2-1, the V gene TRBV6-5; 14 nucleotides match TRBD2. CDR3 length equals 14 residues. CDR1 and CDR2 from the germline V gene are MNHEY and SVGAGI. The junction had 1 base not matched to a gene; V was cut back by 4 bases and J by 8 bases. Here the CDR3 DNA reads TGTGCCAGCAGTTGGACTAGCGGGGGGTATGAGCAGTTCTTC. Protein product: CASSWTSGGYEQFF.

This rearrangement joins TRBV4-2 to TRBJ1-5; the D is unclear. Trimming left V 1 base short and J 6 bases short, with 16 bases between. Germline values: CDR1 LGHNA, CDR2 YNFKEQ. The CDR3 length is 16 residues. The CDR3 nucleotides are TGTGCCAGCAGCCAAGGGTTACCCCAATCAGGTCAGCCCCAGCATTTT. Protein product: CASSQGLPQSGQPQHF.

The genes are TRBV19 and TRBJ1-1; D unclear. The CDR3 covers 15 residues. Germline V CDR1 and CDR2: LNHDA, SQIVND (reference sequence). V was cut by 3 bases and J by 4 bases, with 15 bases left in between. CDR3 residues: CASSIALGISTEAFF. The CDR3 DNA follows: TGTGCCAGTAGTATTGCACTCGGGATAAGCACTGAAGCTTTCTTT.

In nucleotides, the CDR3 is TGTGCCAGTTACAGGAGTAATAGCAATCAGCCCCAGCATTTT. As protein: CASYRSNSNQPQHF. The rearrangement links TRBV19 to TRBJ1-5; the D gene is possibly TRBD1 (5 bases). V gave up 8 bases and J gave up 0 bases, with 11 bases separating them. The CDR3 is 14 amino acids. Germline-derived CDR1 and CDR2 are LNHDA and SQIVND (reference sequence).

The chain links TRBV19 to TRBJ2-1, with 13 bases that match TRBD2. V gave up 1 base and J gave up 5 bases; unmatched junction bases: 2. This CDR3 has 16 residues. Germline CDR1 and CDR2: LNHDA and SQIVND (reference sequence). CDR3 loop: CASSIGGLAGNNEQFF. The DNA for the CDR3 is TGTGCCAGTAGTATAGGGGGACTAGCGGGGAACAATGAGCAGTTCTTC.

The rearrangement uses TRBV11-3 and TRBJ2-4; D might be TRBD1 (7 bases). This CDR3 has 16 residues. Germline V gives CDR1 SGHNT, CDR2 YENEEA. V was cut by 2 bases and J by 6 bases, with 17 bases left in between. Written as DNA, the CDR3 is TGTGCCAGCAGCTTATTTGGAGACAGGGAGGCAAACATTCAGTACTTC. Protein: CASSLFGDREANIQYF.

J is TRBJ1-2 and V is TRBV13; tentative D call: TRBD1 (6 bases). V was cut by 5 bases and J by 4 bases, with 14 bases left in between. CDR1 PRHDT and CDR2 FYEKMQ come from the germline V gene (reference sequence). CDR3 length equals 14 residues. The CDR3 DNA reads as TGTGCCAGCAGCATGACAGGTACCTCCTATGGCTACACCTTC. This translates into CASSMTGTSYGYTF.

DNA for the CDR3: TGCGCCAGCAGCCAAGGAGGACAGGGAGGAATTCAGCCCCAGCATTTT. This codes for CASSQGGQGGIQPQHF. This chain joins TRBV4-1 and TRBJ1-5; TRBD1 matches at 8 bases. Germline-derived CDR1 and CDR2 are MGHRA and YSYEKL. The length of the CDR3 is 16 residues. Trimming at V came to 1 base and at J to 6 bases, leaving 8 bases not matched to a gene.

This chain joins TRBV12-5 and TRBJ1-3, with 8 bases lining up with TRBD1. V gave up 6 bases and J gave up 0 bases; unmatched junction bases: 4. CDR1 LGHNT and CDR2 FRNRAP come from the germline V gene. This CDR3 is 15 amino acids long. DNA for the CDR3: TGTGCTAGTGGACACGGGACAGGCTCTGGAAACACCATATATTTT. This sequence encodes CASGHGTGSGNTIYF.

This clone was seen a single time. This chain uses TRBV6-2 or TRBV6-3 with TRBJ2-1, with unresolved D. V dropped 5 bases and J dropped 9 bases, with 17 bases sitting between them. The CDR3 has 14 amino acids. Germline loops: CDR1 MNHEY, CDR2 SVGEGT. This CDR3 reads CASSAPAAVGEQFF. The CDR3 DNA sequence: TGTGCCAGCAGTGCCCCCGCGGCGGTTGGTGAGCAGTTCTTC.

This clone was seen ten or more times. This CDR3 is also generated by other DNA sequences in the sample. The chain joins TRBV4-1 to TRBJ2-2, with 9 nucleotides matching TRBD2. The J segment lost 0 bases and the V segment lost 1 base, leaving 0 bases of the junction unmatched. The CDR3 contains 16 residues. Germline CDR1 MGHRA, CDR2 YSYEKL. CDR3 residues: CASSQASGANTGELFF. CDR3 DNA sequence: TGCGCCAGCAGCCAAGCTAGCGGGGCGAACACCGGGGAGCTGTTTTTT.

The chain recombines TRBV7-2 with TRBJ2-7; D might be TRBD2 (6 bases). V shed 3 bases and J shed 2 bases, with 11 bases lying between them. Germline loops: CDR1 SGHTA, CDR2 FQGNSA. This CDR3 is 14 amino acids long. Written as DNA, the CDR3 is TGTGCCAGCAGCTTGGGGCGGGGCACCTACGAGCAGTACTTC. It specifies CASSLGRGTYEQYF.